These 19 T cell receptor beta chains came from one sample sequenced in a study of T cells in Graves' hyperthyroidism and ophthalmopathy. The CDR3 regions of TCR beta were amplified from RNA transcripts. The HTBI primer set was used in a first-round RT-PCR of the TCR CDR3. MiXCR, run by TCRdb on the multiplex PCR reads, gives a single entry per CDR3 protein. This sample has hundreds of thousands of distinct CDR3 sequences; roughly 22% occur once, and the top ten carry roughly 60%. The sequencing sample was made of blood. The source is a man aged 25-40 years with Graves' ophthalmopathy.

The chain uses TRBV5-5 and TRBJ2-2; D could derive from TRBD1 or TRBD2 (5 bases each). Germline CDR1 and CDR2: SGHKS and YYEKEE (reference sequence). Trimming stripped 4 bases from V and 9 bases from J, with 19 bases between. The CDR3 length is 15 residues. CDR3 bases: TGTGCCAGCAGCCCGGGGCGGGCCCCGAGCAGGGAGCTGTTTTTT. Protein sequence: CASSPGRAPSRELFF.

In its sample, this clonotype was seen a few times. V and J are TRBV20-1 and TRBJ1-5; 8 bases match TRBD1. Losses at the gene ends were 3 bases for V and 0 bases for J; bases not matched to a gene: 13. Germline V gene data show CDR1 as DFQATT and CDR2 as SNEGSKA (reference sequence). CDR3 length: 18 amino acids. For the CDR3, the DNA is TGCAGTGCTAGCCCCGGGACAGGCGCCCCTTATAGCAATCAGCCCCAGCATTTT. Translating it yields CSASPGTGAPYSNQPQHF.

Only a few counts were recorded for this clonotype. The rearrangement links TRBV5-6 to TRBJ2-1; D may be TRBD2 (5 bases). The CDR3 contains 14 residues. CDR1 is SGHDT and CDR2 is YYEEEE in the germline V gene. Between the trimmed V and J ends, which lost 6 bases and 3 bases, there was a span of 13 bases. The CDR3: CASNLASIYNEQFF. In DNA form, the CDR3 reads TGTGCCAGCAATCTAGCCTCAATCTACAATGAGCAGTTCTTC.

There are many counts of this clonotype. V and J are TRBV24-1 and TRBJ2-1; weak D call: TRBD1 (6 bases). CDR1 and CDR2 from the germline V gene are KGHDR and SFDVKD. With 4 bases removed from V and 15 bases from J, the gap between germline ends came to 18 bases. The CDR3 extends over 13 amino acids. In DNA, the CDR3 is TGTGCCACCAGTGACCACGGCAGGGGCAATCGGTTCTTC. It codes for CATSDHGRGNRFF.

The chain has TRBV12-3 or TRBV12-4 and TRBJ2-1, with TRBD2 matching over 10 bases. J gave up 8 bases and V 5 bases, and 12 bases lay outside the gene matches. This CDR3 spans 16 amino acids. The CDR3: CASSIRAGGPKDEQFF. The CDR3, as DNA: TGTGCCAGCAGTATCCGAGCGGGAGGGCCTAAGGATGAGCAGTTCTTC.

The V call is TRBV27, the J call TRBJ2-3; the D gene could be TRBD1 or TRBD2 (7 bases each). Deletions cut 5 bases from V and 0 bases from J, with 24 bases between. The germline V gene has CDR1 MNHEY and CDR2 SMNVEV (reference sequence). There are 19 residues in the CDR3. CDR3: CASSTGTVGGGLSTDTQYF. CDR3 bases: TGTGCCAGCAGTACCGGGACAGTGGGCGGGGGACTTAGCACAGATACGCAGTATTTT.

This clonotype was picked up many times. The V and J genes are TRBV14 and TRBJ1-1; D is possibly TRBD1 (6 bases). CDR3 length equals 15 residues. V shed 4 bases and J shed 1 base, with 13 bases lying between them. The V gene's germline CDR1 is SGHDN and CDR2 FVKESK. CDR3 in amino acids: CASSRTGTKNTEAFF. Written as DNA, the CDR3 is TGTGCCAGCAGCCGCACCGGGACAAAGAACACTGAAGCTTTCTTT.

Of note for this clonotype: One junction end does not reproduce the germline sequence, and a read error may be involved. Here the CDR3 reads CTSSHGTGNYGYTF. Here the CDR3 DNA reads TGTACCAGCAGCCATGGAACAGGGAACTATGGCTACACCTTC. The chain joins TRBV14 to TRBJ1-2; maybe TRBD1 (6 bases). The CDR3 sequence is 14 residues long. The germline CDR1 and CDR2 sequences are SGHDN and FVKESK.

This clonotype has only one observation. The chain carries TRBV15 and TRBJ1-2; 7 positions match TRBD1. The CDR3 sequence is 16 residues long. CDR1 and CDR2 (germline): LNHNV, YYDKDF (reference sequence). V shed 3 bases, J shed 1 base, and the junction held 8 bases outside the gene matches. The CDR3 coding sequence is TGTGCCACCAGCAGGTCAGGGGGGGCTCTTAACTATGGCTACACCTTC. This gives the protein CATSRSGGALNYGYTF. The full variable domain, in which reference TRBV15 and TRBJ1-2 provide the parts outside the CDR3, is DAMVIQNPRYQVTQFGKPVTLSCSQTLNHNVMYWYQQKSSQAPKLLFHYYDKDFNNEADTPDNFQSRRPNTSFCFLDIRSPGLGDTAMYLCATSRSGGALNYGYTFGSGTRLTVV.

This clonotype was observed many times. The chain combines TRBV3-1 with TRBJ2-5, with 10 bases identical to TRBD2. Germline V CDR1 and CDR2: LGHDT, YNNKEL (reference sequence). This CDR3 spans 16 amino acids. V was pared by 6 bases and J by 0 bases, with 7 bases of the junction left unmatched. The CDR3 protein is CASRVSSGRYQETQYF. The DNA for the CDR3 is TGTGCCAGCAGGGTGAGTAGCGGGAGGTACCAAGAGACCCAGTACTTC.

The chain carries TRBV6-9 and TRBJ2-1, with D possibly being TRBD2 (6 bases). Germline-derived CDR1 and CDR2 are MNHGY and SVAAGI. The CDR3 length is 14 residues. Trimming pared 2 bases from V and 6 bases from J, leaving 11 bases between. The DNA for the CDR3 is TGTGCCAGCAGTTATCTGGGGGGACCCAATGAGCAGTTCTTC. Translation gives CASSYLGGPNEQFF.

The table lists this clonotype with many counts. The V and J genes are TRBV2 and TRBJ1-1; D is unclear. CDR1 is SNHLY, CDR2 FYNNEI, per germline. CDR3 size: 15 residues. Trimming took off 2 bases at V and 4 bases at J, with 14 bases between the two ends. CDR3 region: CASSEMGGSLTEAFF. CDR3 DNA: TGTGCCAGCAGTGAAATGGGAGGCTCGCTCACTGAAGCTTTCTTT.

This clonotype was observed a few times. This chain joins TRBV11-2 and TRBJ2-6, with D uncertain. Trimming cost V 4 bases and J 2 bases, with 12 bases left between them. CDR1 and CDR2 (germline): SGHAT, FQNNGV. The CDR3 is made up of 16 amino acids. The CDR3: CASSSGGVTGANVLTF. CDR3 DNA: TGTGCCAGCAGCTCCGGTGGTGTTACTGGGGCCAACGTCCTGACTTTC.

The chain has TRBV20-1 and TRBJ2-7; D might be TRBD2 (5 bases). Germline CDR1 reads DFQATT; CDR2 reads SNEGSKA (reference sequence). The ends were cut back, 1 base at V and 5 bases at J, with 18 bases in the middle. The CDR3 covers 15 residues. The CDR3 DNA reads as TGCAGTGCTAGAGCCAACACTAGGCCACCCAACGAGCAGTACTTC. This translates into CSARANTRPPNEQYF.

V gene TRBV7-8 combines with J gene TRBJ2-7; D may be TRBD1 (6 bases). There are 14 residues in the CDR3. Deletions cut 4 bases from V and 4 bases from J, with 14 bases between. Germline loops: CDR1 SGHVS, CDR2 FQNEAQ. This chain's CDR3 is CASSSSGASYEQYF. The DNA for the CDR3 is TGTGCCAGCAGCTCCTCAGGGGCCTCATACGAGCAGTACTTC.

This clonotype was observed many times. CDR3 sequence reads: CASSLAGTGGTEAFF. In nucleotides, the CDR3 is TGCGCCAGCAGCTTGGCCGGGACAGGAGGGACTGAAGCTTTCTTT. This chain links TRBV5-1 with TRBJ1-1, with 8 bases matching TRBD1. Trimming took 0 bases from V and 5 from J; bases not matched to a gene: 6. The germline V gene encodes CDR1 SGHRS and CDR2 YFSETQ. The length of the CDR3 is 15 residues.

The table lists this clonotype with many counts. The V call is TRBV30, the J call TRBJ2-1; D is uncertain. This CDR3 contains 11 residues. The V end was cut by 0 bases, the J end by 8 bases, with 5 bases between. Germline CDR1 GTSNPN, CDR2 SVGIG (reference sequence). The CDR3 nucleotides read TGTGCCTGGAGTGTACGCCATGAGCAGTTCTTC. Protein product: CAWSVRHEQFF.

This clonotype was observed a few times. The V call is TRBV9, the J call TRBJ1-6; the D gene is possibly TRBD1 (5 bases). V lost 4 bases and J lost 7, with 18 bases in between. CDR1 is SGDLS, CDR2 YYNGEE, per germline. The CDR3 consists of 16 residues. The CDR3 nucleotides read TGTGCCAGCAGCCCCCAAGCCGGGACGGTAAATTCACCCCTCCACTTT. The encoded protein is CASSPQAGTVNSPLHF.

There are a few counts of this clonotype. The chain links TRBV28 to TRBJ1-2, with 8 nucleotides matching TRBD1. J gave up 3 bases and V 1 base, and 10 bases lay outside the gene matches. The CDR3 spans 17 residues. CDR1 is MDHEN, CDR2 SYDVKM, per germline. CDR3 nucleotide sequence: TGTGCCAGCAGTTTATTGCAGGGGGCGCGGTTGGACTATGGCTACACCTTC. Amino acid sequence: CASSLLQGARLDYGYTF.